This record looks at one T cell receptor beta chain sequence and its context. Its specificity is not known. With UMI labels, 5' RACE was used to prepare the TRB cDNA libraries. TCRdb re-analyzed the 5' RACE reads; it lists each CDR3 protein once, without DNA. This sample's table has about 130,000 distinct CDR3 sequences. This entry is derived from a study of CXCR3-negative and CXCR3-positive naive CD8 T cells. Study as a whole: The study obtained 140 million or so TRB reads, about 1.5 +/- 0.3 million per library.

Study outcomes and limitations: Memory CD8+ cells had much lower diversity, and both naive subsets had comparably high diversity.

The clonotype originates from a human donor in good health. Some clones in this sample may be carry-over from other donors' samples. The specimen sequenced was naive CXCR3- CD8+ T cells from blood. Subset specified: CD45RO-CCR7+CD27+CD95- naive CD8+ T cells lacking CXCR3 (TNR3-).

The CDR3: CATYGTPYQETQYF. The chain combines TRBV2 with TRBJ2-5; TCRdb calls TRBD1, which cannot be checked without DNA. This CDR3 spans 14 amino acids. Germline V lookup: CDR1 SNHLY, CDR2 FYNNEI.